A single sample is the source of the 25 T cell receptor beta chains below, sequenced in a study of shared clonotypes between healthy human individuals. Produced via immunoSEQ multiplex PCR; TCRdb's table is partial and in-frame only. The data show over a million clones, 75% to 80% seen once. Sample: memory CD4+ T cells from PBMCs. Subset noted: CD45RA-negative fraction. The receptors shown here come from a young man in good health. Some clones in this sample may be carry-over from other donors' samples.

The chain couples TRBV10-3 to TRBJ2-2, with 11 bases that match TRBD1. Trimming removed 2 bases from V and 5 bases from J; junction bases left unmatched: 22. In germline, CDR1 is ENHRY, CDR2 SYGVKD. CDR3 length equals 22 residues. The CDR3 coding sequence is TGTGCCATCAGTGAGAACCCCGGGAAGGGACAGGGGGAATGGCGGCGGACCGGGGAGCTGTTTTTT. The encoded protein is CAISENPGKGQGEWRRTGELFF.

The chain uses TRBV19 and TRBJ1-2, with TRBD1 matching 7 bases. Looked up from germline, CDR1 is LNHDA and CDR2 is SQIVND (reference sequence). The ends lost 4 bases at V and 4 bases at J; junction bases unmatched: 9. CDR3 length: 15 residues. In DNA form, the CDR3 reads TGTGCCAGTAGTACCCGATCCGGGACAGCCTATGGCTACACCTTC. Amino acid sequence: CASSTRSGTAYGYTF.

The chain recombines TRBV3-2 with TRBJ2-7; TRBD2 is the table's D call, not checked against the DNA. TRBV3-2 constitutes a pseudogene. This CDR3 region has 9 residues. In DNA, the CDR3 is TGTGCCAGCGCCCGAAGGGGGGGCTTC. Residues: CASARRGGF.

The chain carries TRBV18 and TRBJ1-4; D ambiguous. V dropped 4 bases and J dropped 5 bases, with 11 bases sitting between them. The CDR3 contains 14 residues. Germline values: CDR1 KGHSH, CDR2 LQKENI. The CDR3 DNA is TGTGCCAGCTCACTGACATTCGAAAATGAAAAACTGTTTTTT. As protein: CASSLTFENEKLFF. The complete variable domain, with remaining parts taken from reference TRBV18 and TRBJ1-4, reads NAGVMQNPRHLVRRRGQEARLRCSPMKGHSHVYWYRQLPEEGLKFMVYLQKENIIDESGMPKERFSAEFPKEGPSILRIQQVVRGDSAAYFCASSLTFENEKLFFGSGTQLSVL.

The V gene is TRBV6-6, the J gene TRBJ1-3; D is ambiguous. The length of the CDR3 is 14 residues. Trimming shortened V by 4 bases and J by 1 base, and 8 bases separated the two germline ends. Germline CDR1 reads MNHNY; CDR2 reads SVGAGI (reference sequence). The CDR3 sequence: CASSSPESGNTIYF. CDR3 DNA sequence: TGTGCCAGCAGTTCTCCAGAGTCTGGAAACACCATATATTTT.

The CDR3 loop is CASGRPGQMNTGELFF. The DNA for the CDR3 is TGCGCCAGCGGACGACCGGGACAAATGAACACCGGGGAGCTGTTTTTT. The J gene is TRBJ2-2, the V gene TRBV5-1; a possible D gene is TRBD1 (6 bases). This CDR3 comprises 16 residues. V shed 7 bases and J shed 1 base, with 17 bases lying between them. Looked up from germline, CDR1 is SGHRS and CDR2 is YFSETQ.

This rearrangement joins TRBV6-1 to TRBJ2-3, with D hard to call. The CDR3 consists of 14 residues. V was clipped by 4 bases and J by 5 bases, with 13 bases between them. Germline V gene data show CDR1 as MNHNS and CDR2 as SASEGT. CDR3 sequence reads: CASSVWRAGDTQYF. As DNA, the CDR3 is TGTGCCAGCAGTGTCTGGCGAGCAGGAGATACGCAGTATTTT.

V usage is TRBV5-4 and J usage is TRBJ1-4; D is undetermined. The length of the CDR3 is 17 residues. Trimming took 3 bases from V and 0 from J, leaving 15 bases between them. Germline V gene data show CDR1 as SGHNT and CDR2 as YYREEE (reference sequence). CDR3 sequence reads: CASSSEMGSATNEKLFF. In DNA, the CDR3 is TGTGCCAGCAGCTCGGAGATGGGGTCGGCAACTAATGAAAAACTGTTTTTT.

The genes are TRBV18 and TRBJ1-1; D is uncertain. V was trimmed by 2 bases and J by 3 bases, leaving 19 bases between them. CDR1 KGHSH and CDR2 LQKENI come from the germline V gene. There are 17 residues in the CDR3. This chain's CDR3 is CASSPRPFGETDTEAFF. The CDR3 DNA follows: TGTGCCAGCTCACCAAGGCCATTCGGGGAGACGGACACTGAAGCTTTCTTT. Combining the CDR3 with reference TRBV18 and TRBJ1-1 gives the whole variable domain NAGVMQNPRHLVRRRGQEARLRCSPMKGHSHVYWYRQLPEEGLKFMVYLQKENIIDESGMPKERFSAEFPKEGPSILRIQQVVRGDSAAYFCASSPRPFGETDTEAFFGQGTRLTVV.

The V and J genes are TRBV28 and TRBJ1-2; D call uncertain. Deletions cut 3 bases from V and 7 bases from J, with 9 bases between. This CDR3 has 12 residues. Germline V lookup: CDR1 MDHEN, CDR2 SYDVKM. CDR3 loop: CASSLRRVGYTF. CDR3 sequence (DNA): TGTGCCAGCAGTTTGCGCCGGGTTGGCTACACCTTC.

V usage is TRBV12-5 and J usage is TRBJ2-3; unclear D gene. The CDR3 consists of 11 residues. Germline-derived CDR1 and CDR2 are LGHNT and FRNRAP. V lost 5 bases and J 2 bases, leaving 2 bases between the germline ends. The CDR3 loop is CASGNTDTQYF. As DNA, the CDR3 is TGTGCTAGTGGTAACACAGATACGCAGTATTTT.

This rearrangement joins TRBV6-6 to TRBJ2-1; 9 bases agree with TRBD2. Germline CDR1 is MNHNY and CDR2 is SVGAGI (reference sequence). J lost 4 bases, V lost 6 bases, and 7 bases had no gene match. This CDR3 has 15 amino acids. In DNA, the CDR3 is TGTGCCAGCAGGCAAGCGGGAGGCCTTTACAATGAGCAGTTCTTC. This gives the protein CASRQAGGLYNEQFF.

CDR3: CAGGTVYEQYF. CDR3 bases: TGTGCCGGGGGGACAGTCTACGAGCAGTACTTC. The chain is built from TRBV25-1 and TRBJ2-7; possibly TRBD1 for D (7 bases). Germline V gene lookup returns CDR1 MGHDK and CDR2 SYGVNS. V was clipped by 11 bases and J by 3 bases, with 11 bases between them. This CDR3 comprises 11 residues.

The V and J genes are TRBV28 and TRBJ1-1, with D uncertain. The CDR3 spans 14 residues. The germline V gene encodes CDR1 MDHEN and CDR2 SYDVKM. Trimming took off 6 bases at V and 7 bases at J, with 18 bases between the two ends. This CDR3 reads CASSLDRSAIEAFF. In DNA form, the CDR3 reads TGTGCCAGCAGCCTGGACCGCTCAGCAATTGAAGCTTTCTTT.

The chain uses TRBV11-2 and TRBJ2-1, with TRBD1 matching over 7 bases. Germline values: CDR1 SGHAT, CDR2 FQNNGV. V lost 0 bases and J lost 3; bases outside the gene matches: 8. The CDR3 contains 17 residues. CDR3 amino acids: CASSLDRGQGIYNEQFF. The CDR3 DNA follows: TGTGCCAGCAGCTTAGATAGGGGGCAGGGAATCTACAATGAGCAGTTCTTC.

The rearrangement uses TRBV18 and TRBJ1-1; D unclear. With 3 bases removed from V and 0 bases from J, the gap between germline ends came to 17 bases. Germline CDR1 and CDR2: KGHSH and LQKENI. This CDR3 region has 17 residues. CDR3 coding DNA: TGTGCCAGCTCACCGCTCGGCGGTATCGGGATGAACACTGAAGCTTTCTTT. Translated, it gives CASSPLGGIGMNTEAFF.

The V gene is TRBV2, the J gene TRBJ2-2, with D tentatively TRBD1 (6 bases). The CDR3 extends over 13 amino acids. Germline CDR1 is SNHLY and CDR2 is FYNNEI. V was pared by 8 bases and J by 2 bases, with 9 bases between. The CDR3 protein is CASADRNTGELFF. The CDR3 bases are TGTGCCAGCGCGGACAGAAACACCGGGGAGCTGTTTTTT.

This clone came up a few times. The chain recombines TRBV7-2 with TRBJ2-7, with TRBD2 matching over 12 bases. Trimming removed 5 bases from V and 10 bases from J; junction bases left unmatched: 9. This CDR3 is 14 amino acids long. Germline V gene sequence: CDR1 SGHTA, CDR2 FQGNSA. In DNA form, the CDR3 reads TGTGCCAGCAGCCTCCAATGGACTAGCGGGGCCCAGTACTTC. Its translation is CASSLQWTSGAQYF.

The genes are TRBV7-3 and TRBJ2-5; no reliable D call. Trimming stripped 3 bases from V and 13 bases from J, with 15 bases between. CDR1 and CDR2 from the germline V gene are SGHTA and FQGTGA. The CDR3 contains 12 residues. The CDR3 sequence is CASSLYGDHLYF. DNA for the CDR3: TGTGCCAGCAGCTTGTATGGCGACCACCTGTACTTC.

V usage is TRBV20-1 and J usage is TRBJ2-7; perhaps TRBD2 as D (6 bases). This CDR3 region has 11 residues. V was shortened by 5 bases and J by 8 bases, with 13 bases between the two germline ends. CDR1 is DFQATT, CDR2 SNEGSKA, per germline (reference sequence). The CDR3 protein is CSASHRGKQYF. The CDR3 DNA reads TGCAGTGCTTCCCACCGGGGGAAGCAGTACTTC.

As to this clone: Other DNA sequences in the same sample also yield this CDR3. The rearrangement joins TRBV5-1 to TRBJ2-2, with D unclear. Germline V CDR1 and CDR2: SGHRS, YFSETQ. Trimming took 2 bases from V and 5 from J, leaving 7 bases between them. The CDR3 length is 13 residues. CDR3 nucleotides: TGCGCCAGCAGCTTATCACTGACCGGGGAGCTGTTTTTT. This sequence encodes CASSLSLTGELFF. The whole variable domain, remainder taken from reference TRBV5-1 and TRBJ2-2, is KAGVTQTPRYLIKTRGQQVTLSCSPISGHRSVSWYQQTPGQGLQFLFEYFSETQRNKGNFPGRFSGRQFSNSRSEMNVSTLELGDSALYLCASSLSLTGELFFGEGSRLTVL.

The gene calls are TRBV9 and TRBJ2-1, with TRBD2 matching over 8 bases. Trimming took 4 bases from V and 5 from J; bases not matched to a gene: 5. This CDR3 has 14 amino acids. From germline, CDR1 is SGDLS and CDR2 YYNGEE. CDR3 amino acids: CASSLGGAHNEQFF. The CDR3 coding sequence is TGTGCCAGCAGCCTCGGGGGGGCCCACAATGAGCAGTTCTTC.

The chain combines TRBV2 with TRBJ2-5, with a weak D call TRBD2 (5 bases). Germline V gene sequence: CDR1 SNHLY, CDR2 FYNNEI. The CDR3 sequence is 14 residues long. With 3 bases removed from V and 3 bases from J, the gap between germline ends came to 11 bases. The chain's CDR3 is CASSDGRVKETQYF. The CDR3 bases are TGTGCCAGCAGTGACGGGCGGGTTAAAGAGACCCAGTACTTC.

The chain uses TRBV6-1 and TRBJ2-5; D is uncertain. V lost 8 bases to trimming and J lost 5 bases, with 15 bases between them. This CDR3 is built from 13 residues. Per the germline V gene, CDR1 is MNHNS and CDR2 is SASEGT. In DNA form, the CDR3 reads TGTGCCAGCGCCGGTTATCTCAGGGAGACCCAGTACTTC. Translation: CASAGYLRETQYF.

This CDR3 reads CASSSPIVAHLNNEQFF. As DNA, the CDR3 is TGCGCCAGCAGCTCCCCAATAGTGGCCCACTTGAACAATGAGCAGTTCTTC. J is TRBJ2-1 and V is TRBV5-1; D not resolved. V was shortened by 3 bases and J by 5 bases, with 21 bases between the two germline ends. Germline CDR1 is SGHRS and CDR2 is YFSETQ. CDR3 size: 17 residues.